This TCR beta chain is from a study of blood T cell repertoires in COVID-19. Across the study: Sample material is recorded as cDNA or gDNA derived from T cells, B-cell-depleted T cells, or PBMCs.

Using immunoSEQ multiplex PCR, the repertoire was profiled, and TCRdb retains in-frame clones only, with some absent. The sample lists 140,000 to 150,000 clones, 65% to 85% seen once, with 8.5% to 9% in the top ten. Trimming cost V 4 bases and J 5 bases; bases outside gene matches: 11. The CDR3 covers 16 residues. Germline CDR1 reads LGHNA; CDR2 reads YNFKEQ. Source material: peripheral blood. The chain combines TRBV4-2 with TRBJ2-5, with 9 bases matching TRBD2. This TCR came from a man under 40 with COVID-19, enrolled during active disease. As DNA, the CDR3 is TGTGCCAGCAGCCCTTCGGGCGGCGGGAGGGCGGAGACCCAGTACTTC. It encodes CASSPSGGGRAETQYF.